One and the same sample provided the 7 T cell receptor beta chains below, sequenced in a study of control samples from healthy donors and cancer patients. Libraries were prepared by immunoSEQ multiplex PCR; TCRdb keeps only in-frame clonotypes and omits some of them. The table records 100,000 or so clones, roughly 82% of them present only once. The sample comprised blood. These receptors all come from a woman in her sixties or seventies in good health.

The gene calls are TRBV19 and TRBJ2-7; tentatively, D is TRBD2 (6 bases). V lost 7 bases, J lost 0 bases, and 10 bases lay in between. This CDR3 has 13 residues. The germline gives CDR1 LNHDA, CDR2 SQIVND (reference sequence). CDR3 nucleotides: TGTGCCAGTACGGGGGACCGCTCCTACGAGCAGTACTTC. It codes for CASTGDRSYEQYF. Filled out from reference TRBV19 and TRBJ2-7, the complete variable domain reads DGGITQSPKYLFRKEGQNVTLSCEQNLNHDAMYWYRQDPGQGLRLIYYSQIVNDFQKGDIAEGYSVSREKKESFPLTVTSAQKNPTAFYLCASTGDRSYEQYFGPGTRLTVT.

The rearrangement joins TRBV18 to TRBJ2-5; D is possibly TRBD2 (5 bases). Trimming took 4 bases from V and 1 from J, leaving 13 bases between them. The CDR3 loop spans 15 amino acids. Germline V gene data show CDR1 as KGHSH and CDR2 as LQKENI. The CDR3, as DNA: TGTGCCAGCTCACTAACGAGGGCATTCCAAGAGACCCAGTACTTC. Amino acid sequence: CASSLTRAFQETQYF.

The rearrangement links TRBV5-5 to TRBJ1-1; TRBD1 might be the D (6 bases). V dropped 3 bases and J dropped 4 bases, with 10 bases sitting between them. Germline assignment: CDR1 SGHKS and CDR2 YYEKEE (reference sequence). The CDR3 covers 13 residues. CDR3 residues: CASSWDKSTEAFF. In DNA form, the CDR3 reads TGTGCCAGCAGCTGGGACAAATCCACTGAAGCTTTCTTT. Full variable domain (remainder filled in from reference TRBV5-5 and TRBJ1-1): DAGVTQSPTHLIKTRGQQVTLRCSPISGHKSVSWYQQVLGQGPQFIFQYYEKEERGRGNFPDRFSARQFPNYSSELNVNALLLGDSALYLCASSWDKSTEAFFGQGTRLTVV.

The rearrangement links TRBV28 to TRBJ2-7, with TRBD2 matching over 10 bases. Germline CDR1 reads MDHEN; CDR2 reads SYDVKM. Trimming cost V 8 bases and J 6 bases; bases outside gene matches: 16. The CDR3 consists of 16 residues. The CDR3 DNA reads as TGTGCCAGCTTTCCCGGGTGGGCTAGCGGGAGTTTCGAGCAGTACTTC. It translates to CASFPGWASGSFEQYF.

The CDR3 DNA reads as TGTGCCAGCAGTTCTGGGACTTATAGCTCCTACGAGCAGTACTTC. This codes for CASSSGTYSSYEQYF. The chain combines TRBV28 with TRBJ2-7, with TRBD2 as a possible D gene (6 bases). Germline V gives CDR1 MDHEN, CDR2 SYDVKM. The CDR3 consists of 15 residues. With 4 bases removed from V and 0 bases from J, the gap between germline ends came to 13 bases.

J is TRBJ2-1 and V is TRBV4-1; 11 bases align to TRBD2. The CDR3 runs 16 residues. J lost 8 bases, V lost 1 base, and 7 bases had no gene match. From germline, CDR1 is MGHRA and CDR2 YSYEKL. CDR3 in amino acids: CASSQGTSGRLDEQFF. The CDR3 DNA reads TGCGCCAGCAGCCAAGGAACTAGCGGGAGACTCGATGAGCAGTTCTTC.

The genes are TRBV2 and TRBJ2-7, with 9 bases matching TRBD1. CDR3 size: 13 residues. The junction had 2 bases not matched to a gene; V was cut back by 5 bases and J by 3 bases. Per germline, CDR1 SNHLY and CDR2 FYNNEI. The CDR3 DNA sequence: TGTGCCAGCAGTAGGGACAGGGACTACGAGCAGTACTTC. Protein: CASSRDRDYEQYF.